The 25 T cell receptor beta chains given below trace back to one sample, sequenced in a study of cytotoxic CD8 clonotypes in ibrutinib-treated CLL (dated by TCRdb to 2020 to 2022). Receptor amplification or capture employed the immunoSEQ multiplex PCR assay. What TCRdb holds here is the immuneACCESS table cut down to in-frame rearrangements. Part of the clones is not present; checked against another copy, under half of the missing clones reflect an unresolved V gene, and the others are unexplained. Recorded for this sample are 200,000 or so clones; approximately 79% of them occurred a single time. About an eighth of the sample lies in the top ten. Per the publication, the time point label means: approximately twelve months on ibrutinib. Sequences were derived from PBMCs, sampled after 12 months of ibrutinib treatment. Receptors originate from a human donor with chronic lymphocytic leukemia.

J is TRBJ1-2 and V is TRBV6-1; 7 bases fit TRBD1. The CDR3 loop spans 15 amino acids. Germline CDR1 reads MNHNS; CDR2 reads SASEGT. The trim removed 0 bases at V and 4 bases at J, leaving 5 bases unmatched. CDR3 nucleotides: TGTGCCAGCAGTGAAGCACGGGCAGGGGGCTATGGCTACACCTTC. Its translation: CASSEARAGGYGYTF.

The count of this clone is one. The chain combines TRBV5-4 with TRBJ1-1, with no clear D. The ends were cut back, 7 bases at V and 0 bases at J, with 7 bases in the middle. Per the germline V gene, CDR1 is SGHNT and CDR2 is YYREEE (reference sequence). This CDR3 is built from 12 residues. The CDR3 is CASAAVNTEAFF. In DNA form, the CDR3 reads TGTGCCAGCGCTGCGGTGAACACTGAAGCTTTCTTT.

The V gene is TRBV4-1, the J gene TRBJ1-1; TRBD1 is a possible D gene (5 bases). The V and J ends lost 1 base and 6 bases respectively, with 15 bases between them. CDR3 length: 15 residues. Germline V CDR1 and CDR2: MGHRA, YSYEKL. The DNA of the CDR3 is TGCGCCAGCAGCCAAGCCGGGGGAAGGGGCGCTGAAGCTTTCTTT. This gives the protein CASSQAGGRGAEAFF.

The chain joins TRBV5-4 to TRBJ2-7, with D perhaps TRBD1 or TRBD2 (7 bases each). CDR1 SGHNT and CDR2 YYREEE come from the germline V gene (reference sequence). This CDR3 region has 15 residues. Trimming stripped 6 bases from V and 0 bases from J, with 16 bases between. CDR3 in amino acids: CASTRGGGHSYEQYF. In DNA, the CDR3 is TGTGCCAGCACCCGGGGAGGGGGCCACTCCTACGAGCAGTACTTC.

CDR3 nucleotide sequence: TGCGCCAGCAGCTTGGGACAGGATGAGAATGAGCAGTTCTTC. Amino acid sequence: CASSLGQDENEQFF. The chain combines TRBV5-1 with TRBJ2-1, with a tentative D call TRBD1 (6 bases). The CDR3 spans 14 residues. Trimming took 0 bases from V and 7 from J, leaving 11 bases between them. In germline, CDR1 is SGHRS, CDR2 YFSETQ.

V and J are TRBV19 and TRBJ1-4; D gene unclear. The germline V gene encodes CDR1 LNHDA and CDR2 SQIVND (reference sequence). Trimming pared 6 bases from V and 8 bases from J, leaving 13 bases between. The CDR3 has 13 amino acids. In nucleotides, the CDR3 is TGTGCCAGTAGAGAACGATCGAAGGAAAAACTGTTTTTT. Translating gives CASRERSKEKLFF.

This chain links TRBV27 with TRBJ2-1; 12 bases map to TRBD1. Germline lookup yields CDR1 MNHEY and CDR2 SMNVEV (reference sequence). The CDR3 sequence is 15 residues long. V was clipped by 4 bases and J by 2 bases; unmatched bases: 0. CDR3 sequence: CASSWDRGPYNEQFF. CDR3 in DNA: TGTGCCAGCAGTTGGGACAGGGGGCCCTACAATGAGCAGTTCTTC.

The chain uses TRBV29-1 and TRBJ1-3, with D unresolved. The length of the CDR3 is 12 residues. Trimming left V 7 bases short and J 0 bases short, with 7 bases between. Looked up from germline, CDR1 is SQVTM and CDR2 is ANQGSEA. The CDR3 nucleotides are TGCAGCGGTTCCAGCTCTGGAAACACCATATATTTT. As protein: CSGSSSGNTIYF.

For the CDR3, the DNA is TGCGCCAGCAGGCGACAGAACATGAACACTGAAGCTTTCTTT. Amino acid sequence: CASRRQNMNTEAFF. This chain joins TRBV5-1 and TRBJ1-1, with D possibly TRBD1 on 5 matching bases. Trimming removed 5 bases from V and 0 bases from J, with 11 bases in between. The CDR3 is 14 amino acids. Germline V gene lookup returns CDR1 SGHRS and CDR2 YFSETQ.

V gene TRBV6-5 combines with J gene TRBJ2-7; 8 nucleotides match TRBD2. The CDR3 contains 15 residues. J lost 5 bases, V lost 7 bases, and 13 bases had no gene match. Germline V gene lookup returns CDR1 MNHEY and CDR2 SVGAGI. CDR3 in amino acids: CASIPTSDLRNEQYF. The DNA of the CDR3 is TGTGCCAGCATCCCGACTAGCGATTTGAGAAACGAGCAGTACTTC.

The chain employs TRBV6-1 and TRBJ1-1; 7 nucleotides line up with TRBD1. There are 15 residues in the CDR3. Germline lookup yields CDR1 MNHNS and CDR2 SASEGT. J gave up 0 bases and V 7 bases, and 8 bases lay outside the gene matches. CDR3 nucleotide sequence: TGTGCCAGCAAGTCCGGGACAGCTATGAACACTGAAGCTTTCTTT. It codes for CASKSGTAMNTEAFF.

V is TRBV7-9 and J is TRBJ1-5; tentative D call: TRBD1 (6 bases). CDR1 and CDR2 (germline): SEHNR, FQNEAQ (reference sequence). With 5 bases removed from V and 6 bases from J, the gap between germline ends came to 14 bases. This CDR3 has 14 residues. This CDR3 is CASSATGARQPQHF. CDR3 sequence (DNA): TGTGCCAGCAGCGCGACGGGGGCGCGTCAGCCCCAGCATTTT.

The rearrangement joins TRBV5-1 to TRBJ2-5; D not resolved. CDR3 size: 14 residues. The germline CDR1 and CDR2 sequences are SGHRS and YFSETQ. The V gene lost 0 bases and the J gene lost 5 bases, with 11 bases spanning the gap. CDR3 bases: TGCGCCAGCAGCTTGGTCATAGAAATGGAGACCCAGTACTTC. Translating it yields CASSLVIEMETQYF.

The chain joins TRBV13 to TRBJ2-7; 9 positions match TRBD2. The CDR3 sequence is 17 residues long. With V trimmed by 0 bases and J by 0 bases, 6 bases remained unmatched. The germline V gene encodes CDR1 PRHDT and CDR2 FYEKMQ (reference sequence). The CDR3 bases are TGTGCCAGCAGCTTAGGGCCCGGGACTAGCCCCTCCTACGAGCAGTACTTC. Encoded protein: CASSLGPGTSPSYEQYF.

The rearrangement joins TRBV18 to TRBJ2-7, with D perhaps matching TRBD2 (5 bases). V was shortened by 1 base and J by 4 bases, with 11 bases between the two germline ends. The CDR3 totals 14 residues. Germline V lookup: CDR1 KGHSH, CDR2 LQKENI. CDR3: CASSPRNGEYEQYF. Written as DNA, the CDR3 is TGTGCCAGCTCACCACGCAACGGGGAATACGAGCAGTACTTC.

V and J are TRBV28 and TRBJ1-1; tentative D call: TRBD1 (6 bases). V dropped 6 bases and J dropped 1 base, with 9 bases sitting between them. The CDR3 extends over 13 amino acids. Germline V gene data show CDR1 as MDHEN and CDR2 as SYDVKM. The CDR3 loop reads CASRVTGNTEAFF. The CDR3 DNA reads TGTGCCAGCAGGGTGACAGGGAACACTGAAGCTTTCTTT. Supplemented by reference TRBV28 and TRBJ1-1, the full variable domain reads DVKVTQSSRYLVKRTGEKVFLECVQDMDHENMFWYRQDPGLGLRLIYFSYDVKMKEKGDIPEGYSVSREKKERFSLILESASTNQTSMYLCASRVTGNTEAFFGQGTRLTVV.

The chain carries TRBV5-6 and TRBJ2-2; D is undetermined. Trimming took 1 base from V and 0 from J, leaving 13 bases between them. This CDR3 spans 17 amino acids. The V gene's germline CDR1 is SGHDT and CDR2 YYEEEE. The DNA of the CDR3 is TGTGCCAGCAGCTTGAAGATGCAGCCCGCGAACACCGGGGAGCTGTTTTTT. It translates to CASSLKMQPANTGELFF.

V usage is TRBV15 and J usage is TRBJ2-1; TRBD1 might be the D (5 bases). This CDR3 has 15 residues. Germline CDR1 reads LNHNV; CDR2 reads YYDKDF (reference sequence). V lost 1 base, J lost 4 bases, and 11 bases lay in between. CDR3 nucleotides: TGTGCCACCAGCAGAGTCGGTGCAGGGTACAATGAGCAGTTCTTC. It codes for CATSRVGAGYNEQFF.

The chain is built from TRBV7-9 and TRBJ2-7, with a weak D call TRBD2 (5 bases). The germline V and J ends were trimmed by 4 bases and 3 bases, with 13 bases remaining between them. Per the germline V gene, CDR1 is SEHNR and CDR2 is FQNEAQ (reference sequence). The CDR3 totals 14 residues. The CDR3, as DNA: TGTGCCAGCAGCTCCGCCCCACTAGACTACGAGCAGTACTTC. It encodes CASSSAPLDYEQYF.

The V gene is TRBV14, the J gene TRBJ2-2; 10 bases align to TRBD2. V lost 4 bases and J lost 1; bases outside the gene matches: 3. The CDR3 extends over 16 amino acids. Per the germline V gene, CDR1 is SGHDN and CDR2 is FVKESK. The CDR3 DNA reads as TGTGCCAGCAGCCCCTTAGCGGGGGGGAACACCGGGGAGCTGTTTTTT. It translates to CASSPLAGGNTGELFF.

V gene TRBV27 combines with J gene TRBJ2-7; D remains unclear. This CDR3 is 13 amino acids long. Germline lookup yields CDR1 MNHEY and CDR2 SMNVEV (reference sequence). The V end lost 0 bases, the J end lost 6 bases, and 9 bases lay between the germline ends. Written as DNA, the CDR3 is TGTGCCAGCAGTTTATCATTCGTGGCCGAGCAGTACTTC. Translating it yields CASSLSFVAEQYF.

The chain carries TRBV6-1 and TRBJ2-6, with D perhaps being TRBD1 or TRBD2 (5 bases each). The CDR3 contains 14 residues. The germline CDR1 and CDR2 sequences are MNHNS and SASEGT. Trimming took off 8 bases at V and 4 bases at J, with 12 bases between the two ends. This chain's CDR3 is CASGRGVGANVLTF. CDR3 nucleotide sequence: TGTGCCAGCGGCCGAGGGGTCGGGGCCAACGTCCTGACTTTC.

This clone has only a few counts. This chain joins TRBV19 and TRBJ2-7; 14 nucleotides line up with TRBD2. Trimming at V came to 5 bases and at J to 3 bases, leaving 3 bases not matched to a gene. This CDR3 has 15 residues. Germline V gene data show CDR1 as LNHDA and CDR2 as SQIVND (reference sequence). The CDR3 loop reads CASSPGLAGGYEQYF. As DNA, the CDR3 is TGTGCCAGTAGTCCCGGACTAGCGGGGGGCTACGAGCAGTACTTC.

The sample holds a few counts of this clone. V is TRBV7-9 and J is TRBJ1-2, with a possible D match to TRBD1 (5 bases). V was shortened by 5 bases and J by 8 bases, with 18 bases between the two germline ends. CDR1 and CDR2 from the germline V gene are SEHNR and FQNEAQ (reference sequence). The CDR3 runs to 14 residues. Here the CDR3 reads CASSTLGQGNGYTF. For the CDR3, the DNA is TGTGCCAGCAGCACCCTGGGGCAGGGCAACGGCTACACCTTC.

This rearrangement joins TRBV5-1 to TRBJ1-3; unclear D gene. CDR1 and CDR2 from the germline V gene are SGHRS and YFSETQ. This CDR3 spans 17 amino acids. With 4 bases removed from V and 0 bases from J, the gap between germline ends came to 17 bases. The CDR3 region is CASSLSPGLYSGNTIYF. The CDR3 coding sequence is TGCGCCAGCAGCCTCTCCCCCGGGCTCTACTCTGGAAACACCATATATTTT.